This TCR beta chain was captured by sequencing in a study of regulatory T cells in long-lasting Graves disease. V shed 4 bases and J 7 bases; nucleotides not matched to a gene: 5. Per germline, CDR1 LGHDT and CDR2 YNNKEL (reference sequence). This CDR3 region has 13 residues. Time point given: newly diagnosed GD, antithyroid drugs for less than 3 months. RNA extracted from PBMCs served as the sequencing template. Diagnoses of Graves' disease were made by American Thyroid Association guidelines. Concerning this clonotype itself: What it recognizes is unknown.

Study-level points and caveats: Persistent disease showed a preference for TRBV28, TRBJ1-2 and TRBJ2-5.

CDR3-region Arm-PCR and iRepertoire HTBI primers produced the TCR beta libraries. TCRdb fed the multiplex PCR reads into MiXCR, producing one record per CDR3 protein. The table has approximately 350,000 distinct CDR3 sequences, about 16% seen once. These data were also reused for a study on T cells in Graves' hyperthyroidism and ophthalmopathy. That investigation notes: Each patient was aged 18 to 65 and had newly diagnosed hyperthyroidism of under 2 months' duration. First-round RT-PCR of the TCR CDR3 relied on the HTBI primer set.

The clonotype comes from a young woman with Graves disease. Material: peripheral blood mononuclear cells (PBMCs), obtained at new diagnosis, from a patient treated with antithyroid drugs. The chain couples TRBV3-1 to TRBJ1-2; 8 bases map to TRBD1. The CDR3 is CASSLGQGTGYTF. CDR3 sequence (DNA): TGTGCCAGCAGCCTAGGACAGGGAACTGGCTACACCTTC.